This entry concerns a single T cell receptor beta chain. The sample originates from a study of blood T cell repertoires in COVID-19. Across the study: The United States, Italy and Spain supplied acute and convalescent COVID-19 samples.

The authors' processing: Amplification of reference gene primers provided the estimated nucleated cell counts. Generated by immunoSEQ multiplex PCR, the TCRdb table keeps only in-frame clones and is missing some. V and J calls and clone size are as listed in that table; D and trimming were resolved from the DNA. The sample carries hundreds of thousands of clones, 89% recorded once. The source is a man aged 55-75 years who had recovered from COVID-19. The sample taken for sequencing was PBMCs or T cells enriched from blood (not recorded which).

The CDR3 here is CASSLVPIVNEQFF. The CDR3 nucleotides are TGTGCCAGCAGCTTAGTCCCCATAGTCAATGAGCAGTTCTTC. The chain employs TRBV7-2 and TRBJ2-1; D is unresolved. Looked up from germline, CDR1 is SGHTA and CDR2 is FQGNSA. V gave up 1 base and J gave up 6 bases, with 10 bases separating them. The CDR3 runs 14 residues.